Below are 8 T cell receptor beta chains sequenced from a single sample in a study of blood T cells in healthy people across ages. It was with a sample-barcoded 5' primer and a J-beta primer mix that a second PCR of about 6 to 12 cycles was run. From the 5' RACE reads, TCRdb called clonotypes with MiXCR, one entry per CDR3 protein. The sample includes some 1.5 million distinct CDR3 sequences, roughly 28% of them seen just once. The sequenced material came from blood. The receptors derive from a woman aged 25-40 years in good health.

Concerning this clonotype: This may arise from a read error, as a much more abundant clone is one base away. The chain uses TRBV5-1 and TRBJ2-7; TRBD1 matches 7 bases. The CDR3 spans 14 residues. Unmatched junction bases numbered 7, after V lost 4 bases and J lost 3 bases. CDR1 and CDR2 (germline): SGHRS, YFSETQ. This CDR3 is CASSPGTVCYEQYF. CDR3 nucleotide sequence: TGCGCCAGCAGCCCGGGGACAGTCTGCTACGAGCAGTACTTC.

The chain is built from TRBV5-5 and TRBJ1-1; D remains unclear. The germline CDR1 and CDR2 sequences are SGHKS and YYEKEE (reference sequence). The V end was cut by 4 bases, the J end by 1 base, with 8 bases between. This CDR3 contains 13 residues. The chain's CDR3 is CASSRYQNTEAFF. For the CDR3, the DNA is TGTGCCAGCAGCCGATACCAGAACACTGAAGCTTTCTTT.

The chain recombines TRBV4-3 with TRBJ2-7; 7 bases map to TRBD1. The CDR3 has 17 residues. Germline values: CDR1 LGHNA, CDR2 YSLEER. Trimming took 5 bases from V and 3 from J; bases not matched to a gene: 16. CDR3 nucleotides: TGCGCCAGCAGCTTTCAAAGGGGGCTACTACCTAACTACGAGCAGTACTTC. Its translation: CASSFQRGLLPNYEQYF.

This chain uses TRBV6-5 with TRBJ2-7, with TRBD2 matching 7 bases. The CDR3 has 13 residues. Germline V lookup: CDR1 MNHEY, CDR2 SVGAGI. Losses at the gene ends were 5 bases for V and 7 bases for J; bases not matched to a gene: 8. The CDR3: CASSLAGDNEQYF. For the CDR3, the DNA is TGTGCCAGCAGTCTGGCGGGAGACAATGAGCAGTACTTC.

This clonotype has a count of ten or more. V and J are TRBV5-1 and TRBJ1-2, with TRBD1 matching 10 bases. The CDR3 runs 15 residues. Germline V gene lookup returns CDR1 SGHRS and CDR2 YFSETQ. The trim removed 4 bases at V and 4 bases at J, leaving 7 bases unmatched. CDR3 amino acids: CASSVPGQGPYGYTF. The CDR3, as DNA: TGCGCCAGCAGCGTTCCGGGACAGGGGCCCTATGGCTACACCTTC.

The chain employs TRBV7-2 and TRBJ2-3; the D gene is possibly TRBD2 (6 bases). CDR3 size: 14 residues. In germline, CDR1 is SGHTA, CDR2 FQGNSA. The V end lost 5 bases, the J end lost 7 bases, and 16 bases lay between the germline ends. The CDR3 reads CASSPGGQGNTQYF. CDR3 DNA: TGTGCCAGCAGCCCCGGAGGGCAAGGGAATACGCAGTATTTT.

The rearrangement links TRBV20-1 to TRBJ2-7; TRBD2 matches 7 bases. CDR1 is DFQATT and CDR2 is SNEGSKA in the germline V gene (reference sequence). V was clipped by 2 bases and J by 3 bases; unmatched bases: 19. The CDR3 extends over 18 amino acids. The CDR3 sequence: CSARIAGVGTNLCYEQYF. The CDR3 nucleotides are TGCAGTGCTAGAATAGCGGGTGTGGGGACTAACCTCTGCTACGAGCAGTACTTC.

This clonotype was seen ten or more times. The chain couples TRBV5-1 to TRBJ2-7, with TRBD1 matching over 8 bases. With 2 bases clipped from V and 1 base from J, the junction kept 5 bases outside the gene matches. Germline CDR1 reads SGHRS; CDR2 reads YFSETQ. The CDR3 runs to 15 residues. CDR3 sequence (DNA): TGCGCCAGCAGCTTCGGGGACAGGTTGTCCTACGAGCAGTACTTC. This codes for CASSFGDRLSYEQYF.